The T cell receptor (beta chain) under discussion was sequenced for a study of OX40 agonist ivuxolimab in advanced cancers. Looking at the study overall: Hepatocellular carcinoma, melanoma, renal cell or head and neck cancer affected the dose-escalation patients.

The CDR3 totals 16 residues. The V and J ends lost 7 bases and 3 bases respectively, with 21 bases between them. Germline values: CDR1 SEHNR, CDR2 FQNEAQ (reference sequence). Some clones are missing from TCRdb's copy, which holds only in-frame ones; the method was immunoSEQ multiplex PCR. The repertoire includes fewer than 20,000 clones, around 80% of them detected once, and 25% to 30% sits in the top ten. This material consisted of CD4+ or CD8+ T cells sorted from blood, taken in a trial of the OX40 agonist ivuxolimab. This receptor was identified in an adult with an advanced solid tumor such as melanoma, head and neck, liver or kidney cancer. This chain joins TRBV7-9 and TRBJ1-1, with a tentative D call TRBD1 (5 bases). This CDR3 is CASTLPRGVVDTEAFF. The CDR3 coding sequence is TGTGCCAGCACCCTGCCCCGGGGGGTTGTCGACACTGAAGCTTTCTTT.